The present T cell receptor (beta chain) was sequenced within a study of T-cell memory formation after mild COVID-19. General study points: A second wave expanding day 15 to 37 was CD4+-biased; contracting clones were balanced. The authors did not confirm SARS-CoV-2 specificity of second-wave clones peaking day 37. Shrinking CD4+ clones resided mostly in CM and EM, and CD8+ ones in EMRA.

This CDR3 is built from 16 residues. The germline V and J ends were trimmed by 1 base and 4 bases, with 11 bases remaining between them. Germline CDR1 is MGHRA and CDR2 is YSYEKL. Using constant-segment primers, 5'RACE produced TCR alpha and TCR beta cDNA libraries carrying sample barcodes and UMIs. TCRdb itself ran the 5' RACE reads through MiXCR, one entry per CDR3 protein. The sample includes roughly 300,000 distinct CDR3 sequences, less than 9.5% of them seen just once. This clonotype was recorded at least ten times. Its cognate antigen is unknown. This TCR derives from a man younger than 35 who had mild COVID-19 (a few samples of this study predate the infection). Cell type and time point are not known. This rearrangement joins TRBV4-1 to TRBJ2-6; D uncertain. The sequencing input was PBMCs or a T cell subset sorted from them (not recorded which). CDR3 in DNA: TGCGCCAGCAGCCAAGCCCACCTCTTAGGGGCCAACGTCCTGACTTTC. Translation gives CASSQAHLLGANVLTF.